This TCR beta chain derives from a study of cytomegalovirus exposure and HLA in healthy donors (dated by TCRdb to the late 2010s). Looking at the study overall: An earlier analysis of 587 of the donors reported approximately 280 Gb of sequence data and approximately 120 million unique TCR beta sequences obtained from about 179 million T cells. Donor age, sex, ethnicity and CMV serostatus were compiled together with the repertoire data. All discovery cohort repertoires had been generated using a single sequencing platform. Rather than using new phenotypic data, the later analysis identified candidate immune exposures from TCR beta sequences and from how often those sequences occurred across donors. In a later analysis, previously published TCR beta repertoires from about 640 donors were re-analyzed and high-resolution HLA genotyping was added so that TCR occurrence patterns could be studied. In a later genetic analysis, genome-wide SNP genotypes for about 55% of the roughly 700 donors were used, and that subset was treated as a discovery cohort. The study was designed to test whether signatures of past pathogen exposure could be identified by cataloging public T cell receptors. The study used immunosequencing to profile the T cell repertoires of 666 subjects and linked those repertoires to cytomegalovirus serostatus. The number of donors typed differed by locus, with roughly 620-630 for A, B, C, DRB1 and DQB1, around 520 for DQA1, 600 to 610 for DPA1, and roughly 450 for DPB1. Four to six DR-DQ haplotypes were handled as single units for association and clustering, since linkage in the cohort was strong. Of the 300 to 500 genotyped donors, approximately 81% were placed in the genetic ancestry cluster associated with self-reported Caucasian donors. HLA typing included class I and class II loci at four-digit resolution. An earlier analysis of approximately 580 of the donors used high-throughput TCR beta sequencing to judge whether each TCR beta V gene segment behaved as functional or pseudogenic. Across approximately 420 genotyped donors of the cohort, an average of approximately 220,000 unique TCR beta nucleotide sequences per donor were sequenced, and around 19% of those sequences were non-productive. Approximately 300 gigabases of sequencing data and roughly 80 million unique TCR sequences made up an early release that covered about 640 HLA-typed donors. To predict cytomegalovirus infection status, the study combined high-throughput TCR immunosequencing, statistical association of individual TCRs with disease status, and machine learning. In addition to the first cohort of around 670 subjects, a separate validation cohort of approximately 110 different subjects was used. General findings and caveats noted by the study authors: A later genetic analysis reported fewer N-insertions in productive TCRs among donors in an Asian-associated ancestry cluster than the roughly 720-donor mean. Most TCR sequences were observed very rarely across donors, whereas some public TCRs were present in many individuals. In this cohort, only TCR beta chains were sequenced, and detectable features were limited by the absence of alpha or paired-chain data. The authors suggested that the approach could potentially be generalized to other disease states and immunological phenotypes. Some IMGT-functional V segments, including TRBV6-2 and TRBV6-3, could not be told apart with the 87-base-pair reads, so those segments were excluded. HLA typing was unavailable for some donors at each locus, so association tests used only the typed subset. Compared with equally common non-associated chains, HLA-associated TCR beta chains in a later analysis were more clonally expanded and had lower generation probabilities. In a later analysis, 16,951 TCR beta sequences were associated with specific HLA alleles at a false discovery rate of 0.05. The earlier analysis of about 600 of the donors excluded some 15 rarely observed V segments, including chromosome 9 orphons, because counts were too low. In a later genetic analysis, a missense DCLRE1C variant was associated with V-gene and J-gene trimming of TCR beta chains, and the association was replicated in an independent cohort. Presence/absence analyses assumed roughly uniform sequencing depth across donors, an assumption that may not hold. Assigning TCR associations to individual alleles was difficult when HLA alleles, especially DR and DQ, strongly co-occurred. The study listed 164 TCR beta chains as associated with cytomegalovirus. A further reported finding was that TCR beta sequences accurately predicted the HLA-A and HLA-B alleles for most subjects in the first cohort. According to a later analysis, most CMV-associated TCR beta chains appeared to be HLA-restricted, and the HLA associations seemed to be driven largely by CMV exposure. According to a later analysis, parvovirus B19, influenza, CMV and Epstein-Barr virus appeared linked to several top co-occurrence clusters. A group of highly shared sequence variants was considered likely to be a technical artifact of the sequencing pipeline. In vitro tests confirmed that a few of the cytomegalovirus-associated TCR beta chains recognize cytomegalovirus antigens. A later analysis found that TCR association rates varied across HLA loci, with DRB1 alleles showing the most associated TCRs and HLA-C alleles the fewest. The classifier was reported to diagnose cytomegalovirus status with high specificity and sensitivity in both the original cohort and the validation cohort. Linkage disequilibrium might explain the correlated functional status among segregating V segments, but an unknown experimental factor could not be ruled out. For the cohort, immune exposure information was limited to CMV serostatus. An earlier analysis of around 600 of the donors showed that most TCR beta V segments appeared in productive rearrangements either about 87% or about 30% of the time, which broadly matched IMGT annotations.

Comments on this clone: What this receptor recognizes is not known.

In total, approximately 690 healthy bone marrow donors made up the cohort. At the time of sampling, all cohort members were nominally healthy, though unrecorded immune exposures were likely present. The donor was CMV seronegative and belonged to the group of 350 to 400 seronegative cohort members. Every donor gave a peripheral blood sample, and the peripheral blood mononuclear cells from that sample were used for TCR beta sequencing. The Qiagen DNeasy Blood Extraction Kit was used to extract genomic DNA from the blood cell samples. Receptors were amplified or captured by the immunoSEQ multiplex PCR assay. A mixture of 60 forward primers for TCR Vbeta segments and 13 reverse primers for TCR Jbeta segments was used in the multiplex PCR. Amplification of the CDR3 region of rearranged TCR beta genes was performed with a multiplex PCR assay on genomic DNA. The Illumina HiSeq System was used to sequence the amplified TCR beta libraries as 87-base-pair reads. The study's processing was this. In a later analysis, roughly 80 million unique TCR beta chains were counted across the roughly 610 repertoires, and about 10 million of these chains were shared by at least two donors. Raw reads were error-corrected and collapsed into unique sequences with a nearest-neighbor algorithm that merged closely related sequences to remove PCR and sequencing errors. Alignment of CDR3 sequences to IMGT reference sequences was used to assign V, D and J gene segments. For a sequence to be retained, a match of at least six nucleotides was required to both a V gene segment and a J gene segment. Rearrangements were called productive when the CDR3 lacked stop codons and stayed in frame with V and J; all others were non-productive. CDR3 was defined by IMGT convention, running from the second conserved V-encoded cysteine to the conserved J-encoded phenylalanine. The earlier analysis of approximately 590 of the donors excluded any sequence lacking an unambiguous match to a single V gene segment. In an earlier analysis of approximately 500 of the donors, a V segment was called functional when productive rearrangements were above 56.7%, and segregating when the standard deviation between donors exceeded 5%. A statistical classification framework was developed to diagnose cytomegalovirus status using the catalog of TCR beta chain sequences. In a later analysis, TCR nucleotide sequences were compared against IMGT/GENE-DB human TR gene sequences so that V and J genes could be assigned. Using the TCRdist pipeline, a later analysis assigned CDR3 sequences along with most-parsimonious VDJ recombination scenarios. In a later analysis, every TCR beta chain was defined by the combination of its CDR3 amino acid sequence and its V-gene family, and reads without a unique V-gene family were dropped. As a way to deal with suspected cross-contamination and a sequencing artifact, a later analysis dropped 592 nucleotide sequences that were highly shared and had low generation probability. In a later analysis, a clonal expansion index for each public chain was calculated from normalized within-repertoire ranks of inferred template counts. Generation probabilities in a later analysis came from a VDJ recombination model fitted to out-of-frame rearrangements, and those results were checked against IGoR. In a later analysis, TCR-TCR, TCR-HLA and TCR-CMV co-occurrence was scored with hypergeometric tests, and a repertoire-size bias correction was applied to TCR pairs. A later analysis estimated false discovery rates by permuting HLA or CMV assignments 20 times. In a later analysis, co-occurring TCRs were grouped with DBSCAN, and TCRdist sequence similarity was added when clustering was performed within HLA-allele-positive subsets. Repertoires with fewer than 30,000 or more than 120,000 public chains, plus five repertoires with anomalous nucleotide sharing, were excluded from co-occurrence clustering. TCRdb took over this immuneACCESS table, retaining in-frame rearrangements with V and J assigned. Such tables are incomplete; in checked studies, under half of the missing clones stem from an unresolved V gene, and the remainder is unexplained. V and J calls and clone size are as listed in that table; D and trimming were resolved from the DNA. This sample's clone table shows 60,000 to 80,000 clones. Jointly, the top ten make up 4% to 5.5% of the sample.

There are 18 amino acids in the CDR3, from cysteine to phenylalanine inclusive. Solely the CDR3 DNA is kept, with 54 bases framed from the first base. The receptor comes from a man in his forties or fifties in good health and CMV-seronegative. The chain is made from TRBV12-2 and TRBJ2-2; the table's D call TRBD2 went unverified against the DNA. TRBV12-2 corresponds to a pseudogene. Specimen: PBMCs. In nucleotides, the sequence is TGTGCAAGTCGCTTAAGAACTAGCGGGAGGGCGAATACCGGGGAGCTGTTTTTT. Its amino acids are CASRLRTSGRANTGELFF.